These 27 T cell receptor beta chains came from one sample sequenced in a study of cytotoxic CD8 clonotypes in ibrutinib-treated CLL. The data were produced by immunoSEQ multiplex PCR, yet TCRdb's version contains in-frame clones alone and is incomplete. The sample holds around 150,000 clones; over 75% are singletons and the top ten take about 7.4%. This specimen was PBMCs, taken after 36 months of ibrutinib treatment. These receptors originate from a human donor with chronic lymphocytic leukemia.

The chain is built from TRBV7-9 and TRBJ1-2; D call uncertain. CDR3 size: 14 residues. CDR1 and CDR2 (germline): SEHNR, FQNEAQ (reference sequence). V was pared by 2 bases and J by 4 bases, with 11 bases between. The chain's CDR3 is CASSLTGQLYGYTF. The CDR3 region has the DNA TGTGCCAGCAGCTTAACGGGCCAGCTCTATGGCTACACCTTC. The full variable domain, rest sourced from reference TRBV7-9 and TRBJ1-2, is DTGVSQNPRHKITKRGQNVTFRCDPISEHNRLYWYRQTLGQGPEFLTYFQNEAQLEKSRLLSDRFSAERPKGSFSTLEIQRTEQGDSAMYLCASSLTGQLYGYTFGSGTRLTVV.

This chain joins TRBV4-1 and TRBJ2-7, with 14 bases matching TRBD2. V lost 4 bases and J lost 3; bases outside the gene matches: 2. This CDR3 comprises 15 residues. The germline gives CDR1 MGHRA, CDR2 YSYEKL. The CDR3 DNA is TGCGCCAGCAGCCGCGGGACTAGCGGGGGCTACGAGCAGTACTTC. Translation gives CASSRGTSGGYEQYF.

This clone was detected ten times or more. V usage is TRBV28 and J usage is TRBJ1-2; the match to TRBD1 covers 10 bases. From germline, CDR1 is MDHEN and CDR2 SYDVKM. The CDR3 is 15 residues long. V lost 2 bases to trimming and J lost 6 bases; unmatched junction nucleotides: 6. In DNA, the CDR3 is TGTGCCAGCAGTTTAGCCGACAGGGGGCTACATGGCTACACCTTC. It specifies CASSLADRGLHGYTF.

The V call is TRBV5-1, the J call TRBJ2-7, with TRBD1 identical over 7 bases. Germline CDR1 is SGHRS and CDR2 is YFSETQ. V trimming: 4 bases; J trimming: 7 bases; junction bases outside the gene matches: 14. This CDR3 region has 15 residues. CDR3 DNA: TGCGCCAGCAGCCCGGAACCGGGACAGCCCGCAGAGCAGTACTTC. Translation: CASSPEPGQPAEQYF. Together with reference TRBV5-1 and TRBJ2-7, the CDR3 gives the full variable domain: KAGVTQTPRYLIKTRGQQVTLSCSPISGHRSVSWYQQTPGQGLQFLFEYFSETQRNKGNFPGRFSGRQFSNSRSEMNVSTLELGDSALYLCASSPEPGQPAEQYFGPGTRLTVT.

The chain uses TRBV30 and TRBJ1-5; tentative D call: TRBD1 (6 bases). Germline V gene sequence: CDR1 GTSNPN, CDR2 SVGIG (reference sequence). CDR3 length equals 13 residues. Trimming removed 5 bases from V and 1 base from J, with 9 bases in between. The CDR3: CAWEGGSNQPQHF. In nucleotides, the CDR3 is TGTGCCTGGGAAGGGGGAAGCAATCAGCCCCAGCATTTT.

This rearrangement joins TRBV28 to TRBJ2-7; D gene ambiguous. The CDR3 covers 14 residues. Trimming cost V 3 bases and J 2 bases, with 11 bases left between them. Per germline, CDR1 MDHEN and CDR2 SYDVKM. CDR3 amino acids: CASSLGFRTYEQYF. CDR3 sequence (DNA): TGTGCCAGCAGTTTGGGCTTCAGAACCTACGAGCAGTACTTC. The whole variable domain, filled in from reference TRBV28 and TRBJ2-7, reads DVKVTQSSRYLVKRTGEKVFLECVQDMDHENMFWYRQDPGLGLRLIYFSYDVKMKEKGDIPEGYSVSREKKERFSLILESASTNQTSMYLCASSLGFRTYEQYFGPGTRLTVT.

The chain employs TRBV5-1 and TRBJ2-2, with TRBD2 identical over 9 bases. After removal of 4 bases from V and 2 bases from J, the junction contained 6 bases not matched to a gene. Looked up from germline, CDR1 is SGHRS and CDR2 is YFSETQ. The CDR3 is 16 residues long. CDR3 sequence: CASSRPSGANTGELFF. The CDR3 DNA is TGCGCCAGCAGCAGACCTAGCGGGGCAAACACCGGGGAGCTGTTTTTT.

The V call is TRBV10-1, the J call TRBJ2-2; TRBD1 matches at 7 bases. The V and J ends lost 5 bases and 6 bases, in that order; junction bases with no gene match: 6. Looked up from germline, CDR1 is WNHNN and CDR2 is SYGVQD (reference sequence). This CDR3 is built from 14 residues. As DNA, the CDR3 is TGCGCCAGCAGTTTACAGGGGTCCTCCGGGGAGCTGTTTTTT. Encoded protein: CASSLQGSSGELFF.

The chain carries TRBV27 and TRBJ2-6; 7 bases align to TRBD2. There are 18 residues in the CDR3. From germline, CDR1 is MNHEY and CDR2 SMNVEV (reference sequence). V trimming: 0 bases; J trimming: 4 bases; junction bases outside the gene matches: 9. The CDR3 coding sequence is TGTGCCAGCAGTTTATCGAAATGGGGAGGGATAGGGGCCAACGTCCTGACTTTC. Translation: CASSLSKWGGIGANVLTF.

The V gene is TRBV18, the J gene TRBJ2-7; possible D gene TRBD2, 5 bases. The CDR3 covers 14 residues. V was shortened by 1 base and J by 7 bases, with 14 bases between the two germline ends. Germline V gene lookup returns CDR1 KGHSH and CDR2 LQKENI. CDR3 region: CASSPQAPPGEQYF. The CDR3 DNA reads as TGTGCCAGCTCACCACAGGCTCCCCCGGGGGAGCAGTACTTC. Drawing the rest from reference TRBV18 and TRBJ2-7, the complete variable domain is NAGVMQNPRHLVRRRGQEARLRCSPMKGHSHVYWYRQLPEEGLKFMVYLQKENIIDESGMPKERFSAEFPKEGPSILRIQQVVRGDSAAYFCASSPQAPPGEQYFGPGTRLTVT.

Only a few counts were recorded for this clone. V usage is TRBV10-3 and J usage is TRBJ1-4; 8 bases map to TRBD1. The CDR3 is 14 amino acids. The V segment lost 2 bases and the J segment 8 bases; nucleotides outside the gene matches: 4. From germline, CDR1 is ENHRY and CDR2 SYGVKD. CDR3: CAISETGGIEKLFF. The CDR3 region has the DNA TGTGCCATCAGTGAGACAGGGGGTATAGAAAAACTGTTTTTT.

This chain joins TRBV7-8 and TRBJ2-4; D may be TRBD1 or TRBD2 (5 bases each). V was pared by 5 bases and J by 0 bases, with 14 bases between. Germline CDR1 SGHVS, CDR2 FQNEAQ. The CDR3 sequence is 16 residues long. CDR3 nucleotide sequence: TGTGCCAGCAGCCTCAATCGGGGCCTAGCCAAAAACATTCAGTACTTC. It yields the protein CASSLNRGLAKNIQYF.

The genes are TRBV11-2 and TRBJ2-7; D unclear. Germline-derived CDR1 and CDR2 are SGHAT and FQNNGV. This CDR3 comprises 13 residues. The germline V and J ends were trimmed by 3 bases and 4 bases, with 10 bases remaining between them. Here the CDR3 reads CASSFQQSYEQYF. CDR3 coding DNA: TGTGCCAGCAGCTTCCAGCAAAGTTACGAGCAGTACTTC.

This rearrangement joins TRBV6-6 to TRBJ1-6; tentatively, D is TRBD1 (5 bases). CDR1 is MNHNY and CDR2 is SVGAGI in the germline V gene (reference sequence). Deletions cut 3 bases from V and 9 bases from J, with 15 bases between. The CDR3 sequence is 15 residues long. In DNA, the CDR3 is TGTGCCAGCAGTTATTGGGGGGACGGCGCTTCACCCCTCCACTTT. Translated: CASSYWGDGASPLHF.

This chain connects TRBV7-9 to TRBJ2-1; 8 bases align to TRBD2. The CDR3 has 14 amino acids. Germline V CDR1 and CDR2: SEHNR, FQNEAQ (reference sequence). The J segment lost 2 bases and the V segment lost 5 bases, leaving 2 bases of the junction unmatched. CDR3: CASSPGGAYNEQFF. The DNA for the CDR3 is TGTGCCAGCAGCCCGGGAGGGGCCTACAATGAGCAGTTCTTC.

The V and J genes are TRBV19 and TRBJ1-4, with D uncertain. Trimming pared 6 bases from V and 4 bases from J, leaving 18 bases between. CDR1 is LNHDA and CDR2 is SQIVND in the germline V gene (reference sequence). The CDR3 covers 16 residues. The chain's CDR3 is CASRPLKDRNNEKLFF. CDR3 nucleotides: TGTGCCAGTAGGCCGCTCAAGGACCGGAATAATGAAAAACTGTTTTTT.

This clone has just one count. The V gene is TRBV2, the J gene TRBJ2-3; 11 positions match TRBD2. CDR3 length: 16 residues. The germline gives CDR1 SNHLY, CDR2 FYNNEI. After removal of 3 bases from V and 2 bases from J, the junction contained 4 bases not matched to a gene. The CDR3 nucleotides are TGTGCCAGCAGTGACGGGGGACTAGCGGACACAGATACGCAGTATTTT. It encodes CASSDGGLADTDTQYF.

This chain uses TRBV4-1 with TRBJ1-1; D is unclear. V gave up 0 bases and J gave up 1 base, with 12 bases separating them. This CDR3 region has 16 residues. The V gene's germline CDR1 is MGHRA and CDR2 YSYEKL. This CDR3 is CASSQDPRRRNTEAFF. In DNA, the CDR3 is TGCGCCAGCAGCCAAGATCCAAGACGGCGGAACACTGAAGCTTTCTTT.

The rearrangement joins TRBV19 to TRBJ2-7; no clear D gene. The CDR3 runs to 14 residues. The germline V gene encodes CDR1 LNHDA and CDR2 SQIVND (reference sequence). With 3 bases removed from V and 6 bases from J, the gap between germline ends came to 15 bases. The CDR3 here is CASSMVGGPAEQYF. The CDR3 nucleotides read TGTGCCAGTAGTATGGTTGGCGGTCCGGCCGAGCAGTACTTC.

The V gene is TRBV27, the J gene TRBJ2-1; possibly TRBD1 or TRBD2 for D (5 bases each). V lost 9 bases and J 5 bases, leaving 11 bases between the germline ends. Germline assignment: CDR1 MNHEY and CDR2 SMNVEV (reference sequence). CDR3 length: 12 residues. The CDR3 protein is CASRDLNNEQFF. The CDR3 coding sequence is TGTGCCAGTCGGGACCTTAACAATGAGCAGTTCTTC.

This chain joins TRBV28 and TRBJ2-3; D is possibly TRBD1 or TRBD2 (5 bases each). CDR1 is MDHEN, CDR2 SYDVKM, per germline. The V gene lost 1 base and the J gene lost 6 bases, with 11 bases spanning the gap. The CDR3 length is 14 residues. The chain's CDR3 is CASSLFSGRDTQYF. In DNA form, the CDR3 reads TGTGCCAGCAGTTTATTTTCGGGGCGGGATACGCAGTATTTT. Using reference TRBV28 and TRBJ2-3 for the parts outside the CDR3, the full variable domain is DVKVTQSSRYLVKRTGEKVFLECVQDMDHENMFWYRQDPGLGLRLIYFSYDVKMKEKGDIPEGYSVSREKKERFSLILESASTNQTSMYLCASSLFSGRDTQYFGPGTRLTVL.

This clone has just a few counts. The chain is built from TRBV2 and TRBJ2-2; 7 bases agree with TRBD2. V shed 7 bases and J 7 bases; nucleotides not matched to a gene: 9. The CDR3 has 14 amino acids. Germline V lookup: CDR1 SNHLY, CDR2 FYNNEI. This CDR3 reads CASTQRGLGGELFF. The CDR3 DNA reads TGTGCCAGCACTCAGCGGGGACTGGGCGGGGAGCTGTTTTTT.

J is TRBJ2-2 and V is TRBV5-1; 8 nucleotides agree with TRBD2. The CDR3 consists of 15 residues. Germline V gives CDR1 SGHRS, CDR2 YFSETQ. The trim removed 0 bases at V and 8 bases at J, leaving 6 bases unmatched. CDR3 nucleotide sequence: TGCGCCAGCAGCTTGGTTGGACTAGCCTCGGGGGAGCTGTTTTTT. Translation gives CASSLVGLASGELFF.

This clone was counted a single time. CDR3 sequence reads: CATSRDGSSPLHF. The CDR3 DNA follows: TGTGCCACCAGCAGAGATGGGAGCTCACCCCTCCACTTT. The chain joins TRBV15 to TRBJ1-6; D is unclear. Per germline, CDR1 LNHNV and CDR2 YYDKDF (reference sequence). V was pared by 0 bases and J by 10 bases, with 7 bases between. This CDR3 is 13 amino acids long.

The chain carries TRBV19 and TRBJ2-7; D gene unclear. Germline V gene sequence: CDR1 LNHDA, CDR2 SQIVND (reference sequence). Trimming shortened V by 6 bases and J by 0 bases, and 12 bases separated the two germline ends. The CDR3 runs to 14 residues. The CDR3 region is CASRMVSYSYEQYF. The DNA for the CDR3 is TGTGCCAGTAGGATGGTATCCTACTCCTACGAGCAGTACTTC.

The V gene is TRBV6-1, the J gene TRBJ2-7, with 7 bases fitting TRBD2. Germline CDR1 reads MNHNS; CDR2 reads SASEGT. After removal of 7 bases from V and 0 bases from J, the junction contained 6 bases not matched to a gene. The CDR3 runs to 14 residues. The CDR3 here is CASKRRGDSYEQYF. The CDR3, as DNA: TGTGCCAGCAAAAGACGGGGGGACTCCTACGAGCAGTACTTC.

The chain joins TRBV28 to TRBJ2-7; 8 positions agree with TRBD2. Germline assignment: CDR1 MDHEN and CDR2 SYDVKM. Trimming cost V 6 bases and J 3 bases; bases outside gene matches: 7. This CDR3 is 14 amino acids long. For the CDR3, the DNA is TGTGCCAGCAGCACCTCCGGGGGGGTCTACGAGCAGTACTTC. Its translation is CASSTSGGVYEQYF.